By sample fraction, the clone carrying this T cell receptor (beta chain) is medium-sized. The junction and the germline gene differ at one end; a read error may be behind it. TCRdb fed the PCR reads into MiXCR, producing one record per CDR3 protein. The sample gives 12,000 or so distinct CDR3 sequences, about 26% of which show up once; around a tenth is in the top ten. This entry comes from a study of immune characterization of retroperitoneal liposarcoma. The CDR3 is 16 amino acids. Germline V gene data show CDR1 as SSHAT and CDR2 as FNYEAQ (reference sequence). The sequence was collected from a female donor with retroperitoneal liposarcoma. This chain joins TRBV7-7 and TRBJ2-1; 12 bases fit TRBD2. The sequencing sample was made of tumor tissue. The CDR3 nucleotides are TGTGCTAGCAGCTTAGATGCTAGCGGGAGGGCGAATGAGCAGTTCTTC. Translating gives CASSLDASGRANEQFF.